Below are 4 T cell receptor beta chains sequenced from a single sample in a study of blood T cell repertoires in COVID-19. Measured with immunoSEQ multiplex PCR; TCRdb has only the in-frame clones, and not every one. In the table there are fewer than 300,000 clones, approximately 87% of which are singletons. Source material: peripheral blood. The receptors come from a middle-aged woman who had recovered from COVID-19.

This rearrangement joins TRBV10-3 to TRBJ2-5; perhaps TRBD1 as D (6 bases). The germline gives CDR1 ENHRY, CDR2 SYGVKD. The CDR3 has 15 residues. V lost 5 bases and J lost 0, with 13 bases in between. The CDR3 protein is CAISPGHPYQETQYF. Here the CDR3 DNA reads TGTGCCATCAGTCCGGGACACCCGTACCAAGAGACCCAGTACTTC.

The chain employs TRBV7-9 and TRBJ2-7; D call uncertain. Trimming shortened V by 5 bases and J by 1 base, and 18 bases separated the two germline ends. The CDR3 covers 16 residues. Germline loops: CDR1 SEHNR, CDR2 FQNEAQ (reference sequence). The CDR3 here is CASSMLTVPLSYEQYF. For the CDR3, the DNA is TGTGCCAGCAGCATGCTGACTGTGCCTTTATCCTACGAGCAGTACTTC. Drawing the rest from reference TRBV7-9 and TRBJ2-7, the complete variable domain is DTGVSQNPRHKITKRGQNVTFRCDPISEHNRLYWYRQTLGQGPEFLTYFQNEAQLEKSRLLSDRFSAERPKGSFSTLEIQRTEQGDSAMYLCASSMLTVPLSYEQYFGPGTRLTVT.

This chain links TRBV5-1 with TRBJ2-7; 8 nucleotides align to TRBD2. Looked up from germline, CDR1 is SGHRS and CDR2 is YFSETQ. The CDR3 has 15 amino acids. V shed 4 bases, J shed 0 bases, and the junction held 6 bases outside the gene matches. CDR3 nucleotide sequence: TGCGCCAGCAGCAGCTCCGGGACTAGCTCCTACGAGCAGTACTTC. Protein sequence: CASSSSGTSSYEQYF. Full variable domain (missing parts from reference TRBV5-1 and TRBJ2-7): KAGVTQTPRYLIKTRGQQVTLSCSPISGHRSVSWYQQTPGQGLQFLFEYFSETQRNKGNFPGRFSGRQFSNSRSEMNVSTLELGDSALYLCASSSSGTSSYEQYFGPGTRLTVT.

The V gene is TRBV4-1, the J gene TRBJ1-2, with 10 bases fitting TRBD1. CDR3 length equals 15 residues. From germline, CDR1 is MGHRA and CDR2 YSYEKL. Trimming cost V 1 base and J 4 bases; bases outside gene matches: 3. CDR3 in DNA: TGCGCCAGCAGCCAAGGGACAGGGGGTTTCTATGGCTACACCTTC. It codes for CASSQGTGGFYGYTF.